The 12 T cell receptor beta chains listed next were all sequenced from one sample in a study of shared clonotypes between healthy human individuals (TCRdb year 2020). The library was obtained by the immunoSEQ multiplex PCR assay. Imported from immuneACCESS, the table was reduced by TCRdb to in-frame sequences with V and J called. These copies leave out some clones; in studies compared against another copy, an unresolved V gene accounts for under half, and the cause of the remainder is not known. In all, the sample holds 1.4 million to 1.5 million clones, and roughly 95% of those were seen once. 0.95% to 1.5% of the sample goes to the ten largest clones. The specimen sequenced was naive CD4+ T cells sorted from blood. The cell subset or site label for this specimen denotes: CD45RA+ positively selected. These receptors were collected from a man under 40 in good health.

This clone occurred a few times. The V gene is TRBV6-5, the J gene TRBJ1-2; the D gene is possibly TRBD1 (6 bases). The ends were cut back, 2 bases at V and 8 bases at J, with 18 bases in the middle. The CDR3 runs 15 residues. Looked up from germline, CDR1 is MNHEY and CDR2 is SVGAGI. The CDR3 reads CASSYGQGRVEGYTF. The CDR3 coding sequence is TGTGCCAGCAGTTACGGTCAGGGGAGGGTTGAAGGCTACACCTTC.

The gene calls are TRBV6-1 and TRBJ2-7; D is possibly TRBD1 or TRBD2 (5 bases each). The V gene's germline CDR1 is MNHNS and CDR2 SASEGT. V lost 7 bases and J lost 4, with 11 bases in between. The CDR3 is made up of 12 amino acids. The CDR3 protein is CASTRDGYEQYF. As DNA, the CDR3 is TGTGCCAGCACCCGGGACGGTTACGAGCAGTACTTC.

V gene TRBV19 combines with J gene TRBJ1-5; D ambiguous. CDR1 is LNHDA and CDR2 is SQIVND in the germline V gene (reference sequence). The CDR3 is 16 residues long. V shed 1 base and J shed 5 bases, with 15 bases lying between them. For the CDR3, the DNA is TGTGCCAGTAGTATAGCGTCGGGCCTACGGGATCAGCCCCAGCATTTT. Translated: CASSIASGLRDQPQHF.

The count of this clone is one. This chain uses TRBV19 with TRBJ1-3, with TRBD1 matching 7 bases. Germline V gene lookup returns CDR1 LNHDA and CDR2 SQIVND (reference sequence). The CDR3 has 14 residues. Germline trimming cut 7 bases from V and 4 bases from J; bases unmatched to any gene: 7. CDR3 bases: TGTGCCAGTACCCTAACAGGGGCGGGAAACACCATATATTTT. It yields the protein CASTLTGAGNTIYF.

On this clone: Different DNA sequences within this sample yield the same CDR3. J is TRBJ2-5 and V is TRBV7-3; perhaps TRBD1 as D (5 bases). V was cut by 2 bases and J by 2 bases, with 6 bases left in between. Germline V CDR1 and CDR2: SGHTA, FQGTGA. The CDR3 consists of 13 residues. The CDR3 DNA reads TGTGCCAGCAGCTTATCAGGGCAAGAGACCCAGTACTTC. Translating gives CASSLSGQETQYF.

This clone came up once. This sample includes further DNA sequences coding for the same CDR3. The chain links TRBV13 to TRBJ2-7; no definite D call. V was cut by 2 bases and J by 3 bases, with 2 bases left in between. This CDR3 contains 11 residues. Germline V gene data show CDR1 as PRHDT and CDR2 as FYEKMQ (reference sequence). In nucleotides, the CDR3 is TGTGCCAGCAGCTTAAGCTACGAGCAGTACTTC. Its protein product is CASSLSYEQYF.

This clone was seen a single time. The J gene is TRBJ2-7, the V gene TRBV28, with 12 bases lining up with TRBD2. CDR1 MDHEN and CDR2 SYDVKM come from the germline V gene. The CDR3 runs 15 residues. Trimming took 7 bases from V and 1 from J; bases not matched to a gene: 5. CDR3 DNA: TGTGCCAGCATCAAGACTAGCGGGGGTTCCTACGAGCAGTACTTC. This encodes CASIKTSGGSYEQYF.

V and J are TRBV5-1 and TRBJ1-2; weak D call: TRBD1 (6 bases). Germline values: CDR1 SGHRS, CDR2 YFSETQ. The length of the CDR3 is 14 residues. V lost 4 bases to trimming and J lost 4 bases, with 14 bases between them. The CDR3 spells CASSPPDSVYGYTF. The CDR3 nucleotides are TGCGCCAGCAGCCCGCCGGACAGTGTCTATGGCTACACCTTC.

The rearrangement links TRBV9 to TRBJ2-2; no clear D. The CDR3 runs 15 residues. V was shortened by 0 bases and J by 6 bases, with 12 bases between the two germline ends. CDR1 is SGDLS and CDR2 is YYNGEE in the germline V gene. CDR3 in amino acids: CASSVENRAAGELFF. The CDR3 DNA is TGTGCCAGCAGCGTAGAGAATCGTGCGGCCGGGGAGCTGTTTTTT.

J is TRBJ1-5 and V is TRBV10-3; 9 nucleotides align to TRBD1. Trimming removed 2 bases from V and 5 bases from J; junction bases left unmatched: 7. This CDR3 contains 16 residues. From germline, CDR1 is ENHRY and CDR2 SYGVKD. CDR3 region: CAISEVGQGDDQPQHF. CDR3 nucleotides: TGTGCCATCAGTGAGGTGGGACAGGGCGACGATCAGCCCCAGCATTTT.

Turning to this clone: Other nucleotide sequences from this sample produce the same CDR3. The rearrangement links TRBV7-2 to TRBJ1-2; D not resolved. Between the trimmed V and J ends, which lost 1 base and 4 bases, there was a span of 7 bases. Germline CDR1 SGHTA, CDR2 FQGNSA. There are 13 residues in the CDR3. CDR3 sequence reads: CASSLGQSYGYTF. CDR3 coding DNA: TGTGCCAGCAGCTTAGGACAATCCTATGGCTACACCTTC.

V is TRBV10-2 and J is TRBJ2-1, with 9 bases that match TRBD1. The germline CDR1 and CDR2 sequences are WSHSY and SAAADI. V lost 3 bases to trimming and J lost 9 bases; unmatched junction nucleotides: 12. The CDR3 contains 16 residues. Here the CDR3 reads CASSDPQGAGRGEQFF. For the CDR3, the DNA is TGCGCCAGCAGTGACCCACAGGGGGCGGGCAGGGGTGAGCAGTTCTTC.